The 4 T cell receptor beta chains listed next were all sequenced from one sample in a study of T cells in tuberculosis. Generated by immunoSEQ multiplex PCR, the TCRdb table keeps only in-frame clones and is missing some. Of some 34,000 clones in the sample, around 96% were seen once. Input material: PBMCs. These receptors were taken from a donor aged 10 to 29 with latent tuberculosis or without tuberculosis infection.

The chain couples TRBV18 to TRBJ1-1, with D possibly being TRBD1 (5 bases). V was cut by 6 bases and J by 2 bases, with 25 bases left in between. This CDR3 comprises 18 residues. Germline assignment: CDR1 KGHSH and CDR2 LQKENI. CDR3 sequence reads: CASSPFGGGGSFNTEAFF. DNA of the CDR3: TGTGCCAGCTCCCCGTTCGGCGGGGGTGGATCCTTTAACACTGAAGCTTTCTTT.

This clone has a handful of counts. The chain carries TRBV30 and TRBJ1-1; D call uncertain. The V gene's germline CDR1 is GTSNPN and CDR2 SVGIG (reference sequence). CDR3 length: 12 residues. V was shortened by 0 bases and J by 12 bases, with 14 bases between the two germline ends. CDR3 sequence (DNA): TGTGCCTGGAGTGTCTCGGTGAGATCATCTTTCTTT. Translation: CAWSVSVRSSFF.

V gene TRBV2 combines with J gene TRBJ2-1; the match to TRBD2 covers 9 bases. CDR1 SNHLY and CDR2 FYNNEI come from the germline V gene. The CDR3 is 15 amino acids. V gave up 3 bases and J gave up 4 bases; unmatched junction bases: 4. CDR3 sequence reads: CASSDVSGSYNEQFF. DNA for the CDR3: TGTGCCAGCAGTGATGTTAGCGGGAGTTACAATGAGCAGTTCTTC.

The chain carries TRBV5-6 and TRBJ1-3; 9 nucleotides line up with TRBD1. The CDR3 length is 14 residues. V lost 5 bases to trimming and J lost 3 bases; unmatched junction nucleotides: 3. Per germline, CDR1 SGHDT and CDR2 YYEEEE. The CDR3 sequence is CASRQGAYGNTIYF. The DNA for the CDR3 is TGTGCCAGCAGACAGGGGGCGTATGGAAACACCATATATTTT.